A selection of T cell receptor beta chains follows, all from one sample in a study of technical replicates of blood from several donors. Assay: immunoSEQ multiplex PCR; the TCRdb copy retains only in-frame clones and omits some. Of about 98,000 clones listed, 95% were seen once; the top ten hold less than 0.25%. The material sequenced was T cells isolated from PBMCs. The receptor source for this set is a human donor in good health. Each CDR3 is given with its conserved first and last residue. D genes are given only for firm matches. Size is omitted from some rows. Given values are once, few, many or a class for expanded clones.

TRBD2,18,TRBJ2-3,TRBV7-6,-,TGTGCCAGCAGCCCCCGGACTAGCGGGGGTCTGTTCACAGATACGCAGTATTTT,CASSPRTSGGLFTDTQYF
TRBD1,15,TRBJ2-5,TRBV27,-,TGTGCCAGCAGTCTCCTGGGGACAGTCAAAGAGACCCAGTACTTC,CASSLLGTVKETQYF
-,15,TRBJ2-6,TRBV27,-,TGTGCCAGCAGTGTCACAGAATCCGGGGCCAACGTCCTGACTTTC,CASSVTESGANVLTF
TRBD1,15,TRBJ1-1,TRBV18,-,TGTGCCAGCTCACCCAAGGGACAGGTGAACACTGAAGCTTTCTTT,CASSPKGQVNTEAFF
-,15,TRBJ1-4,TRBV6-5,-,TGTGCCAGCAGTCTGGACACGGCAACTAATGAAAAACTGTTTTTT,CASSLDTATNEKLFF
-,15,TRBJ2-3,TRBV28,-,TGTGCCAGCAGTTTTTCGGACTCCAGCACAGATACGCAGTATTTT,CASSFSDSSTDTQYF
TRBD1,15,TRBJ2-1,TRBV5-5,-,TGTGCCAGCAGCTTGGCCGTGCAGGGGGCGGGTGAGCAGTTCTTC,CASSLAVQGAGEQFF
-,12,TRBJ2-1,TRBV10-2,-,TGCGCCAGTCGGGACTCCTACAATGAGCAGTTCTTC,CASRDSYNEQFF
-,15,TRBJ1-4,TRBV6-5,-,TGTGCCAGCAGTTACTCACTAAACTTGGAGGAAAAACTGTTTTTT,CASSYSLNLEEKLFF
-,12,TRBJ1-2,TRBV27,-,TGTGCCAGCCGAGAACAGAACTATGGCTACACCTTC,CASREQNYGYTF
-,15,TRBJ1-6,TRBV6-5,-,TGTGCCAGCAGGCCTCAGGGGTTGGGCAATTCACCCCTCCACTTT,CASRPQGLGNSPLHF
-,15,TRBJ1-5,TRBV5-5,-,TGTGCCAGCAGCTTGGTCCCCACGGGCAATCAGCCCCAGCATTTT,CASSLVPTGNQPQHF
-,13,TRBJ1-5,TRBV27,-,TGTGCCAGCAGTTTTGACGGGTTCCAGCCCCAGCATTTT,CASSFDGFQPQHF
TRBD1,16,TRBJ2-5,TRBV5-1,-,TGCGCCAGCAGCTTGGTCGGTGGCGGACAGGGCGAGACCCAGTACTTC,CASSLVGGGQGETQYF
TRBD2,15,TRBJ2-3,TRBV5-4,-,TGTGCCAGCAGCGGGACCGGGGAGTATCGGGAGGCGCAGTATTTT,CASSGTGEYREAQYF
-,16,TRBJ2-1,TRBV4-1,-,TGCGCCAGCAGCCAAGGGAGAAGAAGGATGCAGAATGAGCAGTTCTTC,CASSQGRRRMQNEQFF
-,10,TRBJ1-1,TRBV6-5,-,TGTGCCAGCAGTGAGGTGGGTGCTTTCTTT,CASSEVGAFF
-,15,TRBJ2-5,TRBV25-1,-,TGTGCCAGCAGTGGCGGACTCTTTGCCCAAGAGACCCAGTACTTC,CASSGGLFAQETQYF
TRBD2,16,TRBJ2-3,TRBV4-2,-,TGTGCCAGCAGCCAAGTGGGTCTAGCGGGAGAAAATACGCAGTATTTT,CASSQVGLAGENTQYF
TRBD1,17,TRBJ1-1,TRBV5-4,-,TGTGCCAGCAGCCGCCAAGGGGACAGGGGACCATCTACTGAAGCTTTCTTT,CASSRQGDRGPSTEAFF
-,14,TRBJ2-5,TRBV13,-,TGTGCCAGCAGCCTGCAGGGAGGTCAAGAGACCCAGTACTTC,CASSLQGGQETQYF
TRBD1,15,TRBJ2-7,TRBV11-3,-,TGTGCCAGCAGCTTGAGGGACAGGAGATCGCACGAGCAGTACTTC,CASSLRDRRSHEQYF
-,14,TRBJ1-3,TRBV14,-,TGTGCCAGCAGGGGCCCTGGCCGCCGAAACACCATATATTTT,CASRGPGRRNTIYF
TRBD1,17,TRBJ2-1,TRBV14,-,TGTGCCAGCAGCCAAGATCTCCGGGACAGGGAATACAATGAGCAGTTCTTC,CASSQDLRDREYNEQFF
-,15,TRBJ1-2,TRBV28,-,TGTGCCAGCAGACCACCCGCGGGACTAGGAAATGGCTACACCTTC,CASRPPAGLGNGYTF
TRBD2,14,TRBJ2-3,TRBV2,-,TGTGCCAGCAACGGGGGACTAGCATATGATACGCAGTATTTT,CASNGGLAYDTQYF
TRBD1,15,TRBJ2-5,TRBV6-5,-,TGTGCCAGCATTCCCTCCAGGGGGTCAGGGGAGACCCAGTACTTC,CASIPSRGSGETQYF
-,19,TRBJ2-2,TRBV5-8,-,TGTGCCAGCAGCTTGGCACGTGGAGGGAGTACTACGTACACCGGGGAGCTGTTTTTT,CASSLARGGSTTYTGELFF
TRBD1,13,TRBJ1-6,TRBV6-1,-,TGTGCCAGCCGGGAGAGGGGGCTCTCACCCCTCCACTTT,CASRERGLSPLHF
TRBD2,15,TRBJ2-1,TRBV25-1,-,TGTGCCAGCAGTGAATATAGCGGGAGTTACAATGAGCAGTTCTTC,CASSEYSGSYNEQFF
-,12,TRBJ2-7,TRBV30,-,TGTGCCTGGAACGGGGGAACTTACGAGCAGTACTTC,CAWNGGTYEQYF
-,16,TRBJ2-2,TRBV6-6,-,TGTGCCAGCAGTTACGGCGTGGAACCCGGGGAGGGGGAGCTGTTTTTT,CASSYGVEPGEGELFF
TRBD1,17,TRBJ2-6,TRBV19,-,TGTGCCAGTGCTCCGGGACAGGGGGCTTTTGGGGCCAACGTCCTGACTTTC,CASAPGQGAFGANVLTF
-,14,TRBJ2-4,TRBV10-1,-,TGCGCCAGCAGTGAGGGGCAGTCCCGAAACATTCAGTACTTC,CASSEGQSRNIQYF
-,16,TRBJ1-3,TRBV2,once,TGTGCCAGCAGTCCACGCCCGACAGGCTCTGGAAACACCATATATTTT,CASSPRPTGSGNTIYF